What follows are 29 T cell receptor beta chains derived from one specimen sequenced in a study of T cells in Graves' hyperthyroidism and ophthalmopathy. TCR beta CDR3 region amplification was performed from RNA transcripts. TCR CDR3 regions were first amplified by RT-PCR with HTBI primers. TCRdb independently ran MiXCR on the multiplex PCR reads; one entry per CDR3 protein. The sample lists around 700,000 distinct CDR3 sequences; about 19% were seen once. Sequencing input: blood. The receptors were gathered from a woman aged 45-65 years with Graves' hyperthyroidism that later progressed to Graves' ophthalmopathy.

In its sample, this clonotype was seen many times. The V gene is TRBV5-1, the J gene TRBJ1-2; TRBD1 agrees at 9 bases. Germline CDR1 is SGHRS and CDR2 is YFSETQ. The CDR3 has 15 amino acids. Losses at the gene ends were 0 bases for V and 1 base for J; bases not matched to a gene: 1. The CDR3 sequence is CASSLAGQGNYGYTF. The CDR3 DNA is TGCGCCAGCAGCTTGGCGGGACAGGGTAACTATGGCTACACCTTC.

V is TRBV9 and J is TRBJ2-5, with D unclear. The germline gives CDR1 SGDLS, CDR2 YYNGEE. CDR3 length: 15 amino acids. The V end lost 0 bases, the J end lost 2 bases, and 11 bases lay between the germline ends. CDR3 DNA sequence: TGTGCCAGCAGCGTAGGGTCGGGCTTTCAAGAGACCCAGTACTTC. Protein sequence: CASSVGSGFQETQYF.

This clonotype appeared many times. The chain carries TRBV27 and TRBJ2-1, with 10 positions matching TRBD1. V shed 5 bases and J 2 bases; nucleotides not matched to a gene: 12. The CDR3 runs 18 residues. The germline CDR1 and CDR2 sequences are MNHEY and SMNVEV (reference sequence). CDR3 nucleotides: TGTGCCAGCAGTCGCCTTCCGGGACAGGGGTCCCCCTACAATGAGCAGTTCTTC. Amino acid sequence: CASSRLPGQGSPYNEQFF.

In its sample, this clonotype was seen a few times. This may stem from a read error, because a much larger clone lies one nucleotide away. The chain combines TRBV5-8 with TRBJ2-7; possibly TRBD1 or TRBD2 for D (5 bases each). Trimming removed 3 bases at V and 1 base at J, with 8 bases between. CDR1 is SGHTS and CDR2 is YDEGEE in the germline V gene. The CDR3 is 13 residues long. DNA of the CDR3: TGTGCCAGCAGCTGGGGACGGTCCTACGAGCAGTACTTC. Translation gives CASSWGRSYEQYF.

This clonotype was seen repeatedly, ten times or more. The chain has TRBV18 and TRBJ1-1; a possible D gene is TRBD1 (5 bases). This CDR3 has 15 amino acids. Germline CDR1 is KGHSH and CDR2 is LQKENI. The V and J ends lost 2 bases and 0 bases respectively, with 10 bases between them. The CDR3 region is CASSPRDGMNTEAFF. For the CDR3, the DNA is TGTGCCAGCTCACCAAGGGACGGAATGAACACTGAAGCTTTCTTT.

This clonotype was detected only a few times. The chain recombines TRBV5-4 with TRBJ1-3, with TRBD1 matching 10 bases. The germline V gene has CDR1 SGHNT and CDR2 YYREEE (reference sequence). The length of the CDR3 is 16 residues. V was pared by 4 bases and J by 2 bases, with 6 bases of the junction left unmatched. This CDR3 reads CASSPGQGEAGNTIYF. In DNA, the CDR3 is TGTGCCAGCAGCCCCGGACAGGGGGAAGCTGGAAACACCATATATTTT.

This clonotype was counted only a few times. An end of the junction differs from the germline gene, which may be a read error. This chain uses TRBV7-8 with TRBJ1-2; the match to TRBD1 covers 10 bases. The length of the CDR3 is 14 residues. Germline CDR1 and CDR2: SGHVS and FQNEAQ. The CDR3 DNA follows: TGTGCCAACAGCTTTTCCGGACAGGGGGTCGGCTACACCTTC. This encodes CANSFSGQGVGYTF. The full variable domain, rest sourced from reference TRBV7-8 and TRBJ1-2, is GAGVSQSPRYKVAKRGQDVALRCDPISGHVSLFWYQQALGQGPEFLTYFQNEAQLDKSGLPSDRFFAERPEGSVSTLKIQRTQQEDSAVYLCANSFSGQGVGYTFGSGTRLTVV.

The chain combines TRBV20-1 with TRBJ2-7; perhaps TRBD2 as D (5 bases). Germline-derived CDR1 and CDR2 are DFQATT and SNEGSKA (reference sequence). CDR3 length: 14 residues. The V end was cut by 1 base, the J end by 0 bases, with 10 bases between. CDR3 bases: TGCAGTGCTAGAGTAGGCGGGCCCTCCTACGAGCAGTACTTC. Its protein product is CSARVGGPSYEQYF.

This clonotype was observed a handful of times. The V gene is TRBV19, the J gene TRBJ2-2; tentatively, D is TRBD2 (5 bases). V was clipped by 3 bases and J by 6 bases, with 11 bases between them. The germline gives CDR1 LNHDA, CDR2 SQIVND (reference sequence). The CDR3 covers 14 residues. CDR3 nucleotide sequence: TGTGCCAGTAGTATCACGAGCGGAGCCGGGGAGCTGTTTTTT. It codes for CASSITSGAGELFF.

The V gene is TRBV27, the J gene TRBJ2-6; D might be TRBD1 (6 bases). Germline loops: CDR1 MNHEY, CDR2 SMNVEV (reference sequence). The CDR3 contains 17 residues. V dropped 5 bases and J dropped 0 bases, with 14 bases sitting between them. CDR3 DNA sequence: TGTGCCAGCAGTCGGACAGACTTTTCCTCTGGGGCCAACGTCCTGACTTTC. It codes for CASSRTDFSSGANVLTF.

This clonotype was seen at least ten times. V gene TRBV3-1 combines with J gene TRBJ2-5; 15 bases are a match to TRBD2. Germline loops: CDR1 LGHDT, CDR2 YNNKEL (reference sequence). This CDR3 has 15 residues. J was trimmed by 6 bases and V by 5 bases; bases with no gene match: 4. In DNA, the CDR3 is TGTGCCAGCAGCGATGGGACTAGCGGGGGGAAGACCCAGTACTTC. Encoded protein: CASSDGTSGGKTQYF.

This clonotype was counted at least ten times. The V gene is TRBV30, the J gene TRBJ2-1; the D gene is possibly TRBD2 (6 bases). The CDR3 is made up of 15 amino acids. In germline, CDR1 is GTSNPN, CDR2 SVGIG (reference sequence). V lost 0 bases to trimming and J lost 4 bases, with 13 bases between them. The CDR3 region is CAWSVRAGAYNEQFF. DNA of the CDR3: TGTGCCTGGAGTGTACGAGCGGGCGCTTACAATGAGCAGTTCTTC.

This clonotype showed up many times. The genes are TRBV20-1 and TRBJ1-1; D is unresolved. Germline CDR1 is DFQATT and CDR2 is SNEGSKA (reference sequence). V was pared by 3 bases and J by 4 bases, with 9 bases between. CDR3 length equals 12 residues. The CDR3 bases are TGCAGTGCTAGCCCCAGACCCACTGAAGCTTTCTTT. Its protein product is CSASPRPTEAFF.

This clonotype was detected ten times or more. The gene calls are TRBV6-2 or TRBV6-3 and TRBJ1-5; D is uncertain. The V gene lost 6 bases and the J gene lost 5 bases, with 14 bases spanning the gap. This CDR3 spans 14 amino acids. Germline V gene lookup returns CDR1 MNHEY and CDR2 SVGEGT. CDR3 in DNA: TGTGCCAGCAGAAAACCTCGAAGAGATCAGCCCCAGCATTTT. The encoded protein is CASRKPRRDQPQHF.

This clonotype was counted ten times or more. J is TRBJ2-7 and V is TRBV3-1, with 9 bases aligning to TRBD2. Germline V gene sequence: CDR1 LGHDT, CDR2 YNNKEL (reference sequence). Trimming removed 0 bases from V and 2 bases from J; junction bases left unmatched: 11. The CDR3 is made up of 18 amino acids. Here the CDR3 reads CASSQESPWVAGAYEQYF. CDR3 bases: TGTGCCAGCAGCCAAGAATCCCCTTGGGTAGCGGGGGCCTACGAGCAGTACTTC.

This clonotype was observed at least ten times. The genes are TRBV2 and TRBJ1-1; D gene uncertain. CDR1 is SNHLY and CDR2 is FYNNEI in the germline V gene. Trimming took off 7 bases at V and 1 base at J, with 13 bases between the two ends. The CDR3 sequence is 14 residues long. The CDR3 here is CASIPAQRNTEAFF. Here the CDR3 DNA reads TGTGCCAGCATCCCCGCCCAGCGGAACACTGAAGCTTTCTTT. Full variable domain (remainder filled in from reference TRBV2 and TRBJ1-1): EPEVTQTPSHQVTQMGQEVILRCVPISNHLYFYWYRQILGQKVEFLVSFYNNEISEKSEIFDDQFSVERPDGSNFTLKIRSTKLEDSAMYFCASIPAQRNTEAFFGQGTRLTVV.

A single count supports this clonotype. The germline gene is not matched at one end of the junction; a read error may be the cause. The CDR3 nucleotides read TGTGCCAGTTCGACAGCCCAAACCTCCAATCAGCCCCGGCATTTT. Translation: CASSTAQTSNQPRHF. The chain uses TRBV5-6 and TRBJ1-5, with D perhaps TRBD1 (5 bases). There are 15 residues in the CDR3. Per germline, CDR1 SGHDT and CDR2 YYEEEE.

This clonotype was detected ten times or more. The DNA of the CDR3 is TGTGCCAGCTCGAAAGGGGCAGAGTATCAGCCCCAGCATTTT. Translation gives CASSKGAEYQPQHF. The genes are TRBV18 and TRBJ1-5, with a tentative D call TRBD1 (5 bases). The length of the CDR3 is 14 residues. V dropped 6 bases and J dropped 5 bases, with 14 bases sitting between them. The germline gives CDR1 KGHSH, CDR2 LQKENI.

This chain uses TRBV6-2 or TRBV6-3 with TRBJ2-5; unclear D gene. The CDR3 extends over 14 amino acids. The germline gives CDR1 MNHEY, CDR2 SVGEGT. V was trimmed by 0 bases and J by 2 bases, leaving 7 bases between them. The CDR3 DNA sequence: TGTGCCAGCAGTTACTCGCACAGACAAGAGACCCAGTACTTC. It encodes CASSYSHRQETQYF.

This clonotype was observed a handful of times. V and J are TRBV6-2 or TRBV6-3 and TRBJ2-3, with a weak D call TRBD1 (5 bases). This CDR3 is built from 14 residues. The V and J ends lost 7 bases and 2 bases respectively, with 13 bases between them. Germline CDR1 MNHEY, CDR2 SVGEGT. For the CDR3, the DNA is TGTGCCAGCATATCGACAGCATTCACAGATACGCAGTATTTT. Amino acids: CASISTAFTDTQYF.

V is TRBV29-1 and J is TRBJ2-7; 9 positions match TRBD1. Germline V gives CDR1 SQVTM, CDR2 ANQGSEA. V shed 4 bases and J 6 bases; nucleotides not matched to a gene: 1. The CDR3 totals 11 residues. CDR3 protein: CSVGTGVEQYF. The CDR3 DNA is TGCAGCGTTGGGACAGGGGTCGAGCAGTACTTC.

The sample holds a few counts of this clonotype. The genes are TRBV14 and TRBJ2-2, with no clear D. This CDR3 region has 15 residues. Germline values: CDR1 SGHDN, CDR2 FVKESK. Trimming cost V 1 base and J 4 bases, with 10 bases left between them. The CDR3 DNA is TGTGCCAGCAGCCAAGCACTACATGCCACCGGGGAGCTGTTTTTT. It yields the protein CASSQALHATGELFF.

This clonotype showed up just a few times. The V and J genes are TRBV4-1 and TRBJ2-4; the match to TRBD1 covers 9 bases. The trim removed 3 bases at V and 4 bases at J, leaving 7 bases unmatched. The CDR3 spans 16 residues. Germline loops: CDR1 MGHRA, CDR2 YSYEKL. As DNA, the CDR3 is TGCGCCAGCAGCCACTCACCCGGGACAGGGAAAAACATTCAGTACTTC. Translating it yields CASSHSPGTGKNIQYF.

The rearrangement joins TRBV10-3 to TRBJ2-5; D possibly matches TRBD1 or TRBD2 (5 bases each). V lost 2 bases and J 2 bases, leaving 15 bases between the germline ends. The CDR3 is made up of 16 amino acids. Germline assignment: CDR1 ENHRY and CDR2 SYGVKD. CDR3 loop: CAISEPVGAAQETQYF. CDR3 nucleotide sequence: TGTGCCATCAGTGAGCCCGTCGGGGCGGCTCAAGAGACCCAGTACTTC.

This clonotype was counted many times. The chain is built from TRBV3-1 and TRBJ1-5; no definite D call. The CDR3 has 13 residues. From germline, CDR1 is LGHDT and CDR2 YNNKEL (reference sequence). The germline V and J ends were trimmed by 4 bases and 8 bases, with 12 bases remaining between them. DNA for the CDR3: TGTGCCAGCAGCCCGCGGGCTCTTGAGCCCCAGCATTTT. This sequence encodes CASSPRALEPQHF.

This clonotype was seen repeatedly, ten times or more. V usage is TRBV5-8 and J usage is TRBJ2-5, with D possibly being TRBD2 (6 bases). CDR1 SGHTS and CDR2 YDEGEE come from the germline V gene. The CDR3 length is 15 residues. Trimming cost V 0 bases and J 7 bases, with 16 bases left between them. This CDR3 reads CASSLDRWRGGTQYF. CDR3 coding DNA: TGTGCCAGCAGCTTGGATAGATGGAGGGGTGGGACCCAGTACTTC.

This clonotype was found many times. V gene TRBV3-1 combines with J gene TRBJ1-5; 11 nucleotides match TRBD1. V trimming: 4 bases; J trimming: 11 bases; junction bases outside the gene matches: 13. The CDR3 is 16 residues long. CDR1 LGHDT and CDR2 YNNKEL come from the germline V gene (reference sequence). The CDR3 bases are TGTGCCAGCAGCCCCGCCGGGACAGGGGGTCATGGGGCCCAGCATTTT. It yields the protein CASSPAGTGGHGAQHF.

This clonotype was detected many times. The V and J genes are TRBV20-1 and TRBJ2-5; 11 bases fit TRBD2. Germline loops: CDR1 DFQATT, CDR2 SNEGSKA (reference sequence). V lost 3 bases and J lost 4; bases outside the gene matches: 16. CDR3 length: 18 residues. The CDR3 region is CSASSTSGTSRPRETQYF. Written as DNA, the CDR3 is TGCAGTGCTAGTTCGACTAGCGGGACCAGCAGACCCCGAGAGACCCAGTACTTC.

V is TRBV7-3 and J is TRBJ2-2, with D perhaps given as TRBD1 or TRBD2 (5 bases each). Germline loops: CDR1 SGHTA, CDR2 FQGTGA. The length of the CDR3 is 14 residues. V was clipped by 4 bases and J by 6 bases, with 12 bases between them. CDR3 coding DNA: TGTGCCAGCAGCTCCCGGGACGGCGCCGGGGAGCTGTTTTTT. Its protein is CASSSRDGAGELFF.